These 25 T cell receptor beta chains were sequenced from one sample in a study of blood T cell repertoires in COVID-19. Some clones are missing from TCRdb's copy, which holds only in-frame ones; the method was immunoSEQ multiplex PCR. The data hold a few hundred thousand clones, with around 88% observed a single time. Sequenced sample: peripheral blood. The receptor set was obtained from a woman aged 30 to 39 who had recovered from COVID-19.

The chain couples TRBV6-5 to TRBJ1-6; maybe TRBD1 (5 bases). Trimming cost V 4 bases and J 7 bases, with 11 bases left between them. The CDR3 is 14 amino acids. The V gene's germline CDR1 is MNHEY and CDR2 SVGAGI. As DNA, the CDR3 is TGTGCCAGCAGTTTTGGGGCCCCGAATTCACCCCTCCACTTT. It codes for CASSFGAPNSPLHF.

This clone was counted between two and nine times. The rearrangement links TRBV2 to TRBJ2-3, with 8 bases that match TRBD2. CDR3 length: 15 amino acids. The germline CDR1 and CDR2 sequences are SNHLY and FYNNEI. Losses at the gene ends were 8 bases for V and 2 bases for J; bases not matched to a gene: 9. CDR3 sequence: CASQWRGDITDTQYF. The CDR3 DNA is TGTGCCAGCCAGTGGCGGGGGGACATCACAGATACGCAGTATTTT.

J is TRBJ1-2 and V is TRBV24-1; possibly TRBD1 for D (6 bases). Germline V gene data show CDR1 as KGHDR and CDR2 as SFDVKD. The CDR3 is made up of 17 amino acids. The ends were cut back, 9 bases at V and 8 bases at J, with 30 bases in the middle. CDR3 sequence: CATPRSKGGTGGGGYTF. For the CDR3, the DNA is TGTGCCACCCCCAGGAGTAAGGGGGGGACCGGCGGCGGGGGCTACACCTTC.

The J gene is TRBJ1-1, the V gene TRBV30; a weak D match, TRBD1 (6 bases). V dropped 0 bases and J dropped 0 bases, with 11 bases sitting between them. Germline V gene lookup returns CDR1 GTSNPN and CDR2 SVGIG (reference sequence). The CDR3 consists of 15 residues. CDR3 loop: CAWSVPGQMNTEAFF. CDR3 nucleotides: TGTGCCTGGAGTGTACCCGGACAGATGAACACTGAAGCTTTCTTT.

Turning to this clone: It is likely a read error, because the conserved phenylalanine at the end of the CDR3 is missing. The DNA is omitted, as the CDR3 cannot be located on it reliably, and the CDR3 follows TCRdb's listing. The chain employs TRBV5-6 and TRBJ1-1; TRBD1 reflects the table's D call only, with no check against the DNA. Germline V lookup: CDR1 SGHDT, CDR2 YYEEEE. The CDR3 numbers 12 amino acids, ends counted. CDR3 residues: CASSTGQGLQSR.

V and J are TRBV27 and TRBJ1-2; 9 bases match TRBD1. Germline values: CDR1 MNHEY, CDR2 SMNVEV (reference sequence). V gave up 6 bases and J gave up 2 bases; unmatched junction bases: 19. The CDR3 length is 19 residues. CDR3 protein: CASRGGPGQGDFSNYGYTF. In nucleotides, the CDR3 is TGTGCCAGCAGAGGGGGCCCGGGACAGGGCGATTTCTCAAACTATGGCTACACCTTC.

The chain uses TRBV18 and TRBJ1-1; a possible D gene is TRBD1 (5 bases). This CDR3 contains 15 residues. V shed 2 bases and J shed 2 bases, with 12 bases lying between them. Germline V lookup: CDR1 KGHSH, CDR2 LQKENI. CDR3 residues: CASSPLTGTNTEAFF. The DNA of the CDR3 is TGTGCCAGCTCACCATTAACAGGCACCAACACTGAAGCTTTCTTT.

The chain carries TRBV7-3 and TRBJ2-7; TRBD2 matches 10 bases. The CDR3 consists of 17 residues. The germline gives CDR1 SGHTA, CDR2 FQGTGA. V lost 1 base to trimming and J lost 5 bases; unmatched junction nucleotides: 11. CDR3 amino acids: CASSLSSAGGNYHEQYF. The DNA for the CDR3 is TGTGCCAGCAGCTTAAGTTCAGCGGGGGGGAATTACCACGAGCAGTACTTC.

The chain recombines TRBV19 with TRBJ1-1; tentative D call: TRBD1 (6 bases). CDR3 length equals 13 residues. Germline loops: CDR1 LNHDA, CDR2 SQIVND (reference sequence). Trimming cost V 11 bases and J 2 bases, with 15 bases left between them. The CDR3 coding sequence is TGTGCCTCAAAAGACAGGTCTAACACTGAAGCTTTCTTT. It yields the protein CASKDRSNTEAFF. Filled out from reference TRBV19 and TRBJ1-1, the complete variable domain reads DGGITQSPKYLFRKEGQNVTLSCEQNLNHDAMYWYRQDPGQGLRLIYYSQIVNDFQKGDIAEGYSVSREKKESFPLTVTSAQKNPTAFYLCASKDRSNTEAFFGQGTRLTVV.

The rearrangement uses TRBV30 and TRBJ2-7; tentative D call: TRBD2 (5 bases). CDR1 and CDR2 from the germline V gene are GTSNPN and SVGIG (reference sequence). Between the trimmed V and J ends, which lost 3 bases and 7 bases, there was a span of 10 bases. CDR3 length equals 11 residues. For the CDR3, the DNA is TGTGCCTGGAGAGCGGTAGGGGAGCAGTACTTC. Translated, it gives CAWRAVGEQYF.

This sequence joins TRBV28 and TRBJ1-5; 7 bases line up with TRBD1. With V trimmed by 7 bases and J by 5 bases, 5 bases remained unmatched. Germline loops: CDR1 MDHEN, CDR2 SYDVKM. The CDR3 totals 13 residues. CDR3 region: CASTATGDQPQHF. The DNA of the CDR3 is TGTGCCAGCACCGCTACAGGGGATCAGCCCCAGCATTTT.

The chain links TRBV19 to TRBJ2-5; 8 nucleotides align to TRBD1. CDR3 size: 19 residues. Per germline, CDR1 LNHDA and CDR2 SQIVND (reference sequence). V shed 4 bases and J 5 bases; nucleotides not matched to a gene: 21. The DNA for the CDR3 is TGTGCCAGTAGTAATGCGATGAGTTGGGACAGGACAGTGTGGGAGACCCAGTACTTC. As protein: CASSNAMSWDRTVWETQYF.

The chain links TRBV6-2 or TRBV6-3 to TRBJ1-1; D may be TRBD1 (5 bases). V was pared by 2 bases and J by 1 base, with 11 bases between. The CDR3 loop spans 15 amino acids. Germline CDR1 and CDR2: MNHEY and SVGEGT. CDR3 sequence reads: CASSYAGRPNTEAFF. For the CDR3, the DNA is TGTGCCAGCAGTTACGCGGGACGCCCGAACACTGAAGCTTTCTTT.

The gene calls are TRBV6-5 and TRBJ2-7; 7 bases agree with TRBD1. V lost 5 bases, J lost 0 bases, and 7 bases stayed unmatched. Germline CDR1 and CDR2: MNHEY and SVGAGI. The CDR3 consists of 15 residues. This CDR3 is CASSNRDRSSYEQYF. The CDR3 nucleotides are TGTGCCAGCAGTAACCGGGACAGAAGCTCCTACGAGCAGTACTTC.

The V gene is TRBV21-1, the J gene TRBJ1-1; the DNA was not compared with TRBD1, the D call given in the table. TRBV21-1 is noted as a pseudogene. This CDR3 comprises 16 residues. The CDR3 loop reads CASSKGTGASNTEAFF. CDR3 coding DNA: TGTGCCAGCAGCAAAGGGACAGGGGCGTCGAACACTGAAGCTTTCTTT.

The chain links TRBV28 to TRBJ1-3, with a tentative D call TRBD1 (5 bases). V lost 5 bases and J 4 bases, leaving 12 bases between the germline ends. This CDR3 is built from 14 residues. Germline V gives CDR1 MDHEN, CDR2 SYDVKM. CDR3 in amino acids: CASSPQGSGNTIYF. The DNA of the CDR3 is TGTGCCAGCAGTCCCCAGGGATCCGGAAACACCATATATTTT.

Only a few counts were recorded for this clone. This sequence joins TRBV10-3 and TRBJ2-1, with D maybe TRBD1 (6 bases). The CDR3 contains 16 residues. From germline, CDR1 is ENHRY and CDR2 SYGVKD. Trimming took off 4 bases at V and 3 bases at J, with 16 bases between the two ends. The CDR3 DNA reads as TGTGCCATCAGTGTTATGGATGCAGGGGACTACAATGAGCAGTTCTTC. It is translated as CAISVMDAGDYNEQFF.

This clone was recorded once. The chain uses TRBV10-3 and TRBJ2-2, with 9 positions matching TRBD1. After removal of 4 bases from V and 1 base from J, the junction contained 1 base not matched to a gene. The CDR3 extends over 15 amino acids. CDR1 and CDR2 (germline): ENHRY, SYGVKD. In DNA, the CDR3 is TGTGCCATCAGTGTGGACAGGGGGAACACCGGGGAGCTGTTTTTT. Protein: CAISVDRGNTGELFF.

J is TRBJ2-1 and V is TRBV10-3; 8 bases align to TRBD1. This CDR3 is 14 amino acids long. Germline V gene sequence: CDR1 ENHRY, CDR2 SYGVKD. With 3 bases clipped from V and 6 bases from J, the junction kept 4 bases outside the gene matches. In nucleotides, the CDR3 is TGTGCCATCAGTGAAACAGGGGGATTCAATGAGCAGTTCTTC. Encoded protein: CAISETGGFNEQFF.

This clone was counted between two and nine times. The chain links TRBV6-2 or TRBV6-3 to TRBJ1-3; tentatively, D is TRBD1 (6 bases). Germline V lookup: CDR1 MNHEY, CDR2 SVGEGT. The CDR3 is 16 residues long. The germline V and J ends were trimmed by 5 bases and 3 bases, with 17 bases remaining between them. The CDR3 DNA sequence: TGTGCCAGCAGTAAACCGCCCGGGACAATTGGAAACACCATATATTTT. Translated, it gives CASSKPPGTIGNTIYF.

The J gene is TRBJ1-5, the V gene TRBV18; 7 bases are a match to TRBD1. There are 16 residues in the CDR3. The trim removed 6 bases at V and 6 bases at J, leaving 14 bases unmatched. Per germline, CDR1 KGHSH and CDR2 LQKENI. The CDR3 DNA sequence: TGTGCCAGCTCCGCCTCGACAGGGTTGGCATCTCAGCCCCAGCATTTT. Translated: CASSASTGLASQPQHF. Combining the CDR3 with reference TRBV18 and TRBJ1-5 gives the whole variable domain NAGVMQNPRHLVRRRGQEARLRCSPMKGHSHVYWYRQLPEEGLKFMVYLQKENIIDESGMPKERFSAEFPKEGPSILRIQQVVRGDSAAYFCASSASTGLASQPQHFGDGTRLSIL.

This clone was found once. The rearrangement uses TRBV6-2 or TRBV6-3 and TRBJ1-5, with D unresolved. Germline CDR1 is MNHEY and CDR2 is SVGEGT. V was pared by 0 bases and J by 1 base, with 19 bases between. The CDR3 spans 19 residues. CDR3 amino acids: CASSYSIPAGSVSNQPQHF. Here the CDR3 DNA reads TGTGCCAGCAGTTACTCGATCCCGGCGGGATCGGTAAGCAATCAGCCCCAGCATTTT.

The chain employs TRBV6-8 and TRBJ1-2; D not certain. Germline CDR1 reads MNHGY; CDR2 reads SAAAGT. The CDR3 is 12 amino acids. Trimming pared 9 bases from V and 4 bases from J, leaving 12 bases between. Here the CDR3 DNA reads TGTGCCAGAGTACAGCCTTTCTATGGCTACACCTTC. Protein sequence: CARVQPFYGYTF.

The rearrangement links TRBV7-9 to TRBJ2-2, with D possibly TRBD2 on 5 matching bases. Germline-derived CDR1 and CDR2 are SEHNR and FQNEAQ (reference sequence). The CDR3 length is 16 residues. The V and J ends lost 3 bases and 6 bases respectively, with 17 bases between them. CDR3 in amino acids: CASSFGRSRDPGELFF. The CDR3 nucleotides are TGTGCCAGCAGCTTTGGGAGAAGTCGGGATCCCGGGGAGCTGTTTTTT.

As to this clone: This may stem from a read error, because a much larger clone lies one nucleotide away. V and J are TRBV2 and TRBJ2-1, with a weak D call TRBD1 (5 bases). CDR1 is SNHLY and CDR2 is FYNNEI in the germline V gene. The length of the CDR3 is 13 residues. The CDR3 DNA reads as TGTGTCAGGTGGCGACAGTTAGACAATGAGCAGTTCTTC. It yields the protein CVRWRQLDNEQFF.